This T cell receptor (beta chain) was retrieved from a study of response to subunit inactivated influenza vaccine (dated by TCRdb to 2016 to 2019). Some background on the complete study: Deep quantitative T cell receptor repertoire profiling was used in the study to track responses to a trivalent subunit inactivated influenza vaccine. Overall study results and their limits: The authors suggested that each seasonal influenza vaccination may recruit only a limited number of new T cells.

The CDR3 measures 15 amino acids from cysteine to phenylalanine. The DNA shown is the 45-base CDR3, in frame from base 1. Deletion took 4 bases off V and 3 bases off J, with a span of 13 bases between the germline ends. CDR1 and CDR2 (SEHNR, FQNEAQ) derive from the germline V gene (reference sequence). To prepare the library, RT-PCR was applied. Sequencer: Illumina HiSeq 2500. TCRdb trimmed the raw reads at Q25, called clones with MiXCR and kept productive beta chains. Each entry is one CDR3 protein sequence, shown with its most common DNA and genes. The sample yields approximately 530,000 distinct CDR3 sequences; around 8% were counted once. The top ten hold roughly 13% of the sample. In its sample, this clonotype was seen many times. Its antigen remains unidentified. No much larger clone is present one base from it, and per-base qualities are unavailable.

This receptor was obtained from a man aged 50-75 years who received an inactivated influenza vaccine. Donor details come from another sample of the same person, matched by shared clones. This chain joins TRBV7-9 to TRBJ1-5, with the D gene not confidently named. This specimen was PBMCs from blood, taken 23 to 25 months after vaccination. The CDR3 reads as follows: CASSSSLAVNQPQHF. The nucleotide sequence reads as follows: TGTGCCAGCAGCTCGTCTCTAGCGGTCAATCAGCCCCAGCATTTT.